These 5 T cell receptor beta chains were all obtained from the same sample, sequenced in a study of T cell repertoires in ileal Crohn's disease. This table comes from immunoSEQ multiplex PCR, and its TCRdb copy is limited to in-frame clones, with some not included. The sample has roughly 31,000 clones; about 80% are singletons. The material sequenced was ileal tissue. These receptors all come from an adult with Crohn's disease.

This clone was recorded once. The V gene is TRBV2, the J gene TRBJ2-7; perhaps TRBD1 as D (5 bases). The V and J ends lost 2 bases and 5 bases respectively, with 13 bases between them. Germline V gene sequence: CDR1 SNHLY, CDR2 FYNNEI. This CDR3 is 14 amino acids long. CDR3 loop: CASSEQGPTNEQYF. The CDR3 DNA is TGTGCCAGCAGTGAACAGGGCCCAACGAACGAGCAGTACTTC.

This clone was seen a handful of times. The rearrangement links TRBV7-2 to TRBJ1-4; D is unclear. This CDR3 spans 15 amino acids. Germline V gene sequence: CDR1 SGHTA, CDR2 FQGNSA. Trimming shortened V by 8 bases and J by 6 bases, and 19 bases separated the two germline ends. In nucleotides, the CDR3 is TGTGCCAGCCGTTCCCTAGTTTCGTTTGATGAAAAACTGTTTTTT. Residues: CASRSLVSFDEKLFF.

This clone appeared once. The CDR3 coding sequence is TGTGCCAGCAGTTTATCAAAGGGAAGGGGAGAGACCCAGTACTTC. Translating gives CASSLSKGRGETQYF. The rearrangement uses TRBV27 and TRBJ2-5; possibly TRBD1 for D (5 bases). This CDR3 has 15 amino acids. Germline-derived CDR1 and CDR2 are MNHEY and SMNVEV (reference sequence). Trimming stripped 0 bases from V and 4 bases from J, with 12 bases between.

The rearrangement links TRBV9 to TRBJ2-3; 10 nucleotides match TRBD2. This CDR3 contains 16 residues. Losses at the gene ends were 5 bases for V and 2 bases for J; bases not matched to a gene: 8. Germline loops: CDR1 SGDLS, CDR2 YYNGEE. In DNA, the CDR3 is TGTGCCAGCAGTGAAACTAGCGGGGCCTCCACAGATACGCAGTATTTT. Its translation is CASSETSGASTDTQYF.

CDR3 loop: CASSLRGGQGSYEQYF. Here the CDR3 DNA reads TGTGCCAGCAGCTTGAGAGGAGGGCAGGGATCCTACGAGCAGTACTTC. This chain links TRBV5-5 with TRBJ2-7, with D perhaps TRBD2 (6 bases). Trimming took 1 base from V and 1 from J, leaving 15 bases between them. Germline V gene sequence: CDR1 SGHKS, CDR2 YYEKEE (reference sequence). CDR3 length: 16 amino acids.